These 11 T cell receptor beta chains were sequenced from one sample in a study of T cell responses to AZD1222 COVID-19 vaccine. The method was immunoSEQ multiplex PCR; TCRdb's version includes in-frame clones alone and lacks a portion of them. This table has approximately 100,000 clones, about 88% appearing once. Specimen: peripheral blood, collected 28 days after the second AZD1222 dose. These TCRs come from an adult who received the AZD1222 COVID-19 vaccine.

The chain joins TRBV3-1 (or the pseudogene TRBV3-2) to TRBJ2-7; weak D call: TRBD2 (7 bases). CDR1 is LGHDT and CDR2 is YNNKEL in the germline V gene (reference sequence). V was trimmed by 1 base and J by 6 bases, leaving 16 bases between them. The CDR3 is 15 residues long. The CDR3 protein is CASSQGGGGRGEQYF. CDR3 bases: TGTGCCAGCAGCCAAGGGGGAGGGGGAAGAGGCGAGCAGTACTTC.

The J gene is TRBJ2-1, the V gene TRBV27, with 11 bases matching TRBD2. The J segment lost 7 bases and the V segment lost 3 bases, leaving 8 bases of the junction unmatched. CDR3 length: 16 residues. Germline-derived CDR1 and CDR2 are MNHEY and SMNVEV (reference sequence). The CDR3 is CASSLSRTSGLNEQFF. The CDR3 coding sequence is TGTGCCAGCAGTTTGTCCCGGACTAGCGGGTTGAATGAGCAGTTCTTC.

The rearrangement links TRBV30 to TRBJ1-2, with D possibly matching TRBD1 (6 bases). V was trimmed by 3 bases and J by 3 bases, leaving 14 bases between them. This CDR3 has 14 residues. The germline gives CDR1 GTSNPN, CDR2 SVGIG (reference sequence). The CDR3 DNA follows: TGTGCCTGGAGGGCATCAGGGGCTGACTATGGCTACACCTTC. This translates into CAWRASGADYGYTF.

The chain recombines TRBV5-4 with TRBJ1-2, with 7 bases aligning to TRBD1. J gave up 2 bases and V 3 bases, and 4 bases lay outside the gene matches. CDR1 is SGHNT and CDR2 is YYREEE in the germline V gene (reference sequence). This CDR3 region has 14 residues. As DNA, the CDR3 is TGTGCCAGCAGCTACGGACAGGCGAACTATGGCTACACCTTC. It is translated as CASSYGQANYGYTF.

The chain joins TRBV7-2 to TRBJ1-1, with 7 positions matching TRBD1. The CDR3 has 14 amino acids. Losses at the gene ends were 5 bases for V and 4 bases for J; bases not matched to a gene: 7. Germline lookup yields CDR1 SGHTA and CDR2 FQGNSA. CDR3 nucleotides: TGTGCCAGCAGCGAACAGGGGATGAGCACTGAAGCTTTCTTT. Its translation is CASSEQGMSTEAFF.

The rearrangement uses TRBV6-2 or TRBV6-3 and TRBJ1-3; a possible D gene is TRBD1 (5 bases). V lost 6 bases to trimming and J lost 0 bases, with 9 bases between them. CDR3 length equals 14 residues. From germline, CDR1 is MNHEY and CDR2 SVGEGT. The CDR3 sequence is CASSHRSSGNTIYF. In DNA, the CDR3 is TGTGCCAGCAGCCACAGGAGCTCTGGAAACACCATATATTTT.

This clone has only one observation. The V call is TRBV20-1, the J call TRBJ1-2; perhaps TRBD1 as D (5 bases). The germline V gene has CDR1 DFQATT and CDR2 SNEGSKA (reference sequence). The CDR3 has 14 residues. V lost 3 bases to trimming and J lost 5 bases, with 16 bases between them. In DNA form, the CDR3 reads TGCAGTGCTAGTTATCAGGGCGCGGATTATGGCTACACCTTC. It yields the protein CSASYQGADYGYTF.

The rearrangement joins TRBV7-9 to TRBJ1-4; 7 positions agree with TRBD1. Per the germline V gene, CDR1 is SEHNR and CDR2 is FQNEAQ (reference sequence). The CDR3 has 14 residues. Trimming removed 5 bases from V and 7 bases from J; junction bases left unmatched: 7. CDR3 in amino acids: CASSPQGSGEKLFF. The CDR3 region has the DNA TGTGCCAGCAGCCCACAGGGGTCGGGTGAAAAACTGTTTTTT.

The rearrangement uses TRBV2 and TRBJ1-6; D is ambiguous. Germline V gives CDR1 SNHLY, CDR2 FYNNEI. The CDR3 has 13 residues. Trimming shortened V by 7 bases and J by 8 bases, and 12 bases separated the two germline ends. CDR3 bases: TGTGCCAGCACGGGCGGGATGGATTCACCCCTCCACTTT. Translating gives CASTGGMDSPLHF.

The rearrangement joins TRBV6-5 to TRBJ1-4, with no clear D. In germline, CDR1 is MNHEY, CDR2 SVGAGI. V lost 6 bases and J lost 0, with 8 bases in between. This CDR3 spans 14 amino acids. CDR3 protein: CASRRDTTNEKLFF. In DNA, the CDR3 is TGTGCCAGCAGACGAGACACAACTAATGAAAAACTGTTTTTT.

A word on this clone: Given a much more abundant clone one base away, this may be a read error. V and J are TRBV5-1 and TRBJ1-6; D gene unclear. This CDR3 contains 13 residues. Germline assignment: CDR1 SGHRS and CDR2 YFSETQ. V was trimmed by 1 base and J by 5 bases, leaving 4 bases between them. The CDR3 reads CASSLQDNSPLHF. In DNA form, the CDR3 reads TGCGCCAGCAGCTTGCAGGATAATTCACCCCTCCACTTT.